One sample yielded the 9 T cell receptor beta chains listed below, sequenced in a study of cytomegalovirus exposure and HLA in healthy donors. The primer mix had 60 Vbeta and 13 Jbeta primers. The repertoire was sequenced with immunoSEQ multiplex PCR; TCRdb's copy has only in-frame clones and lacks some. Here the sample spans around 160,000 clones, roughly 85% being singletons. The sample was PBMCs. The receptors here all came from a man between 18 and 29 years old in good health and CMV-seropositive.

The rearrangement links TRBV11-3 to TRBJ2-7, with D possibly TRBD1 on 7 matching bases. CDR1 SGHNT and CDR2 YENEEA come from the germline V gene. V lost 3 bases to trimming and J lost 3 bases, with 18 bases between them. The CDR3 is 16 residues long. CDR3 DNA sequence: TGTGCCAGCAGCTTTGTCATGCAGGGGGGATTCTACGAGCAGTACTTC. This translates into CASSFVMQGGFYEQYF.

This clone has just one count. This chain connects TRBV19 to TRBJ2-7; tentatively, D is TRBD2 (6 bases). The CDR3 runs to 13 residues. From germline, CDR1 is LNHDA and CDR2 SQIVND (reference sequence). V gave up 3 bases and J gave up 4 bases, with 10 bases separating them. In DNA form, the CDR3 reads TGTGCCAGTAGTATCCCCGGGGGATACGAGCAGTACTTC. Its protein is CASSIPGGYEQYF.

J is TRBJ1-1 and V is TRBV29-1; 10 bases agree with TRBD1. Germline loops: CDR1 SQVTM, CDR2 ANQGSEA. The CDR3 is 19 amino acids. Germline trimming cut 4 bases from V and 5 bases from J; bases unmatched to any gene: 22. The CDR3 here is CSVVIVDRDRGLLRTEAFF. The CDR3 coding sequence is TGCAGCGTTGTTATAGTGGATCGGGACAGGGGTCTGTTGAGGACTGAAGCTTTCTTT.

The V and J genes are TRBV2 and TRBJ2-2, with no clear D. Trimming shortened V by 6 bases and J by 5 bases, and 7 bases separated the two germline ends. Germline lookup yields CDR1 SNHLY and CDR2 FYNNEI. This CDR3 region has 12 residues. The CDR3 DNA follows: TGTGCCAGCAGGTTTATGACCGGGGAGCTGTTTTTT. This sequence encodes CASRFMTGELFF.

The chain couples TRBV27 to TRBJ2-7, with 11 bases aligning to TRBD2. After removal of 2 bases from V and 2 bases from J, the junction contained 2 bases not matched to a gene. This CDR3 region has 15 residues. Germline V gives CDR1 MNHEY, CDR2 SMNVEV (reference sequence). The CDR3 protein is CASSLGTSGTYEQYF. The CDR3 DNA sequence: TGTGCCAGCAGTTTAGGGACTAGCGGAACCTACGAGCAGTACTTC.

The V call is TRBV10-1, the J call TRBJ2-2; maybe TRBD2 (6 bases). In germline, CDR1 is WNHNN, CDR2 SYGVQD (reference sequence). CDR3 size: 15 residues. Trimming took off 6 bases at V and 4 bases at J, with 15 bases between the two ends. Written as DNA, the CDR3 is TGCGCCAGCAGGTTTGAGCGGGTGATCACCGGGGAGCTGTTTTTT. Protein: CASRFERVITGELFF.

The chain uses TRBV28 and TRBJ1-1, with 7 nucleotides matching TRBD1. The V gene's germline CDR1 is MDHEN and CDR2 SYDVKM. The CDR3 runs to 15 residues. The V and J ends lost 6 bases and 4 bases, in that order; junction bases with no gene match: 11. The CDR3 region has the DNA TGTGCCAGCAGGTACTACTCCAGGGACAGCACTGAAGCTTTCTTT. Translating it yields CASRYYSRDSTEAFF.

V gene TRBV5-1 combines with J gene TRBJ1-1; no clear D gene. The CDR3 loop spans 15 amino acids. V shed 0 bases and J shed 2 bases, with 11 bases lying between them. CDR1 is SGHRS and CDR2 is YFSETQ in the germline V gene. The CDR3 spells CASSLAGRLNTEAFF. CDR3 in DNA: TGCGCCAGCAGCTTGGCCGGCAGACTTAACACTGAAGCTTTCTTT.

The chain recombines TRBV5-1 with TRBJ2-5, with D perhaps TRBD2 (5 bases). In germline, CDR1 is SGHRS, CDR2 YFSETQ. CDR3 length: 16 residues. The V end was cut by 2 bases, the J end by 7 bases, with 21 bases between. The CDR3 DNA follows: TGCGCCAGCAGCTTCGCCCCGGCCCCTCGGGGTGGGACCCAGTACTTC. Protein product: CASSFAPAPRGGTQYF.